These 17 T cell receptor beta chains were sequenced from one sample in a study of T cell changes during pregnancy in multiple sclerosis (dated by TCRdb to 2018 to 2020). The library was produced with the immunoSEQ multiplex PCR assay. Drawn from immuneACCESS, this table holds only the in-frame rearrangements with V and J called that TCRdb kept. Clones are partly lost; checked studies trace under half to an unresolved V gene and leave the rest unexplained. The sample contains tens of thousands of clones, over 80% of them found a single time. Together, the top ten hold about 0.8% of the sample. The material sequenced was CD4+ T cells from peripheral blood mononuclear cells, taken in the first trimester of pregnancy. The receptors here all came from a female donor with multiple sclerosis, enrolled in a pregnancy study.

The chain combines TRBV9 with TRBJ1-2; D perhaps matches TRBD1 (5 bases). This CDR3 is 18 amino acids long. Germline loops: CDR1 SGDLS, CDR2 YYNGEE. Trimming removed 0 bases at V and 5 bases at J, with 23 bases between. The CDR3 DNA sequence: TGTGCCAGCAGCGTAGTGGGAGGGGAGGGGACCGAAAAGTATGGCTACACCTTC. Protein product: CASSVVGGEGTEKYGYTF.

V gene TRBV7-9 combines with J gene TRBJ2-5, with 8 positions matching TRBD2. The CDR3 is 14 amino acids. The J segment lost 5 bases and the V segment lost 3 bases, leaving 5 bases of the junction unmatched. The germline gives CDR1 SEHNR, CDR2 FQNEAQ (reference sequence). The CDR3 region has the DNA TGTGCCAGCAGCTTCCGGGGGGGCCGGGAGACCCAGTACTTC. This encodes CASSFRGGRETQYF.

The chain uses TRBV27 and TRBJ2-3; 8 bases are shared with TRBD2. The ends lost 3 bases at V and 0 bases at J; junction bases unmatched: 8. Germline V gene lookup returns CDR1 MNHEY and CDR2 SMNVEV (reference sequence). This CDR3 is 17 amino acids long. In nucleotides, the CDR3 is TGTGCCAGCAGTTTTTTAGGAAGCGGGGGAAGCACAGATACGCAGTATTTT. Translation gives CASSFLGSGGSTDTQYF.

J is TRBJ1-5 and V is TRBV6-6, with TRBD1 matching 8 bases. The V gene's germline CDR1 is MNHNY and CDR2 SVGAGI (reference sequence). Losses at the gene ends were 0 bases for V and 5 bases for J; bases not matched to a gene: 3. CDR3 size: 15 residues. Here the CDR3 DNA reads TGTGCCAGCAGTTACTCGGACAGGGCAGATCAGCCCCAGCATTTT. Translating it yields CASSYSDRADQPQHF.

This rearrangement joins TRBV6-1 to TRBJ2-1; 10 bases match TRBD2. CDR1 MNHNS and CDR2 SASEGT come from the germline V gene. This CDR3 spans 14 amino acids. Trimming cost V 8 bases and J 4 bases; bases outside gene matches: 5. CDR3 sequence reads: CASQLAGGYNEQFF. CDR3 nucleotide sequence: TGTGCCAGCCAGTTAGCGGGGGGATACAATGAGCAGTTCTTC.

This clone has only one observation. The chain carries TRBV5-3 and TRBJ1-5, with 8 bases fitting TRBD1. TRBV5-3 is classed as an ORF, of uncertain function. CDR3 length: 12 amino acids. CDR3 coding DNA: TGTGCTACGACAGGGGACTATCAGCCCCAGCATTTT. As protein: CATTGDYQPQHF.

This clone has only one observation. The rearrangement links TRBV18 to TRBJ1-1; no clear D. Germline values: CDR1 KGHSH, CDR2 LQKENI. The CDR3 contains 16 residues. V shed 5 bases and J shed 0 bases, with 16 bases lying between them. The CDR3 spells CASSIAPGRMNTEAFF. The CDR3 DNA reads TGTGCCAGCTCAATCGCCCCGGGAAGAATGAACACTGAAGCTTTCTTT.

The gene calls are TRBV4-3 and TRBJ1-2; 10 bases fit TRBD1. The CDR3 is 17 amino acids. J gave up 4 bases and V 3 bases, and 11 bases lay outside the gene matches. Germline loops: CDR1 LGHNA, CDR2 YSLEER. In DNA, the CDR3 is TGCGCCAGCAGCCACGGACAGGGGGAATTAGAAACCTATGGCTACACCTTC. Amino acid sequence: CASSHGQGELETYGYTF.

The chain recombines TRBV5-8 with TRBJ2-1, with D maybe TRBD2 (5 bases). The CDR3 extends over 15 amino acids. Trimming stripped 2 bases from V and 6 bases from J, with 15 bases between. The germline V gene has CDR1 SGHTS and CDR2 YDEGEE. The CDR3 DNA reads TGTGCCAGCAGCTTACTTGGGCTAGCCTTCAATGAGCAGTTCTTC. It translates to CASSLLGLAFNEQFF. Supplemented by reference TRBV5-8 and TRBJ2-1, the full variable domain reads EAGVTQSPTHLIKTRGQQATLRCSPISGHTSVYWYQQALGLGLQFLLWYDEGEERNRGNFPPRFSGRQFPNYSSELNVNALELEDSALYLCASSLLGLAFNEQFFGPGTRLTVL.

This rearrangement joins TRBV2 to TRBJ2-6, with D possibly matching TRBD2 (6 bases). V was pared by 5 bases and J by 1 base, with 15 bases between. Germline CDR1 is SNHLY and CDR2 is FYNNEI. The CDR3 length is 17 residues. CDR3 in DNA: TGTGCCAGCAGTACGGGACTTCAGAGATCTGGGGCCAACGTCCTGACTTTC. This translates into CASSTGLQRSGANVLTF.

The gene calls are TRBV6-4 and TRBJ1-2; 9 nucleotides match TRBD1. The ends lost 6 bases at V and 2 bases at J; junction bases unmatched: 10. CDR3 length equals 16 residues. CDR1 and CDR2 (germline): MRHNA, SNTAGT. The CDR3 loop is CASSPDPGQGNYGYTF. The CDR3 nucleotides are TGTGCCAGCAGCCCTGACCCGGGACAGGGCAACTATGGCTACACCTTC.

This clone was picked up a small number of times. This rearrangement joins TRBV2 to TRBJ2-7, with 8 nucleotides matching TRBD2. The V segment lost 7 bases and the J segment 3 bases; nucleotides outside the gene matches: 5. This CDR3 contains 13 residues. CDR1 SNHLY and CDR2 FYNNEI come from the germline V gene. CDR3 bases: TGTGCCAGCACGTGGCTAGCGGGCTACGAGCAGTACTTC. Encoded protein: CASTWLAGYEQYF.

J is TRBJ1-1 and V is TRBV15; D might be TRBD1 (6 bases). CDR1 and CDR2 (germline): LNHNV, YYDKDF (reference sequence). The CDR3 length is 17 residues. V was cut by 7 bases and J by 0 bases, with 21 bases left in between. CDR3 sequence reads: CATTPDTRGFMNTEAFF. Here the CDR3 DNA reads TGTGCCACCACCCCCGACACCAGGGGCTTCATGAACACTGAAGCTTTCTTT.

This clone is a singleton in its sample. V gene TRBV19 combines with J gene TRBJ1-3, with D perhaps TRBD1 (6 bases). This CDR3 is 16 amino acids long. The V and J ends lost 7 bases and 2 bases respectively, with 18 bases between them. Germline CDR1 reads LNHDA; CDR2 reads SQIVND (reference sequence). The CDR3 nucleotides are TGTGCCAGTAACATCGGAACAGGGTTTGCTGGAAACACCATATATTTT. Translating it yields CASNIGTGFAGNTIYF.

This chain links TRBV5-6 with TRBJ2-1, with TRBD1 as a possible D gene (5 bases). CDR3 length: 17 amino acids. The V end was cut by 4 bases, the J end by 0 bases, with 17 bases between. Germline values: CDR1 SGHDT, CDR2 YYEEEE. The CDR3 bases are TGTGCCAGCAGCGAGCTGCTAGGGGCCTCCTCCTACAATGAGCAGTTCTTC. It translates to CASSELLGASSYNEQFF. Full variable domain (rest looked up from reference TRBV5-6 and TRBJ2-1): DAGVTQSPTHLIKTRGQQVTLRCSPKSGHDTVSWYQQALGQGPQFIFQYYEEEERQRGNFPDRFSGHQFPNYSSELNVNALLLGDSALYLCASSELLGASSYNEQFFGPGTRLTVL.

The rearrangement joins TRBV19 to TRBJ1-3; D unclear. The CDR3 has 14 amino acids. Germline loops: CDR1 LNHDA, CDR2 SQIVND (reference sequence). V was trimmed by 0 bases and J by 2 bases, leaving 5 bases between them. The CDR3 region has the DNA TGTGCCAGTAGTATAGACGGGACTGGAAACACCATATATTTT. Residues: CASSIDGTGNTIYF.

The chain joins TRBV9 to TRBJ2-7; D might be TRBD2 (5 bases). The V and J ends lost 4 bases and 3 bases respectively, with 14 bases between them. CDR1 is SGDLS, CDR2 YYNGEE, per germline. The CDR3 contains 14 residues. CDR3 nucleotide sequence: TGTGCCAGCAGCCCCCCGGGAATGAGCTACGAGCAGTACTTC. This codes for CASSPPGMSYEQYF.